Given below is one T cell receptor (beta chain) in context. The antigen is undetermined. Produced via immunoSEQ multiplex PCR; TCRdb's table is partial and in-frame only. Of millions of clones detected, 90% to 95% appear once; the ten largest clones hold more than 0.1%. The record originates from a study of shared clonotypes between healthy human individuals. Study background: Used for every donor were three CD4 naive, three CD4 memory, two CD8 naive and one CD8 memory plate. Study-wide results and caveats: Depth was large, yet rarefaction showed that sorted-subset sequencing was incomplete.

Per germline, CDR1 SGHTA and CDR2 FQGNSA. Trimming left V 1 base short and J 6 bases short, with 10 bases between. The CDR3 totals 13 residues. There were only Caucasian adults among the donors, and all lived in Nashville, Tennessee. The sequence came from a man aged 18 to 29 in good health. The chain uses TRBV7-2 and TRBJ2-7; D unclear. Sequenced sample: naive CD4+ T cells sorted from blood. Subset here: CD45RA+ positively selected. Here the CDR3 DNA reads TGTGCCAGCAGCTTAGGACTTTCGGGCGAGCAGTACTTC. It codes for CASSLGLSGEQYF.